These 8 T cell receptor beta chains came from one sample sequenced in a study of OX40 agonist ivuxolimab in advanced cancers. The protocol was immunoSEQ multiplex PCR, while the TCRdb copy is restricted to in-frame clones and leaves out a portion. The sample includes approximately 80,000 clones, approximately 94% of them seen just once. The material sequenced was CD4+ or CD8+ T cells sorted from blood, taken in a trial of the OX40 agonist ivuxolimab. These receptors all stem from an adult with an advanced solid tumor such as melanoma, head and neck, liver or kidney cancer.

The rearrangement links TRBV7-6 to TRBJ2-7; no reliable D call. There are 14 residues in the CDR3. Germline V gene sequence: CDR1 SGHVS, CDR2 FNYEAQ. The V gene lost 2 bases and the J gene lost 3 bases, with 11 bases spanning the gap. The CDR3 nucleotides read TGTGCCAGCAGCTTATCGGATGGGATCTACGAGCAGTACTTC. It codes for CASSLSDGIYEQYF.

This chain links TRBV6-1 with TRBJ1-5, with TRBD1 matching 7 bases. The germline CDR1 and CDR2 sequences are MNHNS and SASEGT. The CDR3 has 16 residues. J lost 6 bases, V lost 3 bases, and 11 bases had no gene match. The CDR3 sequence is CASSDLPEGAIQPQHF. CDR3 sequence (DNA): TGTGCCAGCAGTGATCTTCCCGAGGGGGCGATTCAGCCCCAGCATTTT.

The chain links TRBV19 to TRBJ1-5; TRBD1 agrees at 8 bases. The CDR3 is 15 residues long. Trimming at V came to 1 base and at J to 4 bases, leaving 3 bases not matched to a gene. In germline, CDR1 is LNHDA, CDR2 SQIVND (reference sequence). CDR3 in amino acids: CASSIGTGNNQPQHF. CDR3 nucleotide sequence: TGTGCCAGTAGTATAGGGACAGGGAATAATCAGCCCCAGCATTTT.

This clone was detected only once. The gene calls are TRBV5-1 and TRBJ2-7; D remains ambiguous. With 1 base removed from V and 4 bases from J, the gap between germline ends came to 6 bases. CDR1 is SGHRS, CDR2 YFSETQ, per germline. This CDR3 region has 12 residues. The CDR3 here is CASSLHGYEQYF. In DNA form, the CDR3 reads TGCGCCAGCAGCTTGCATGGATACGAGCAGTACTTC.

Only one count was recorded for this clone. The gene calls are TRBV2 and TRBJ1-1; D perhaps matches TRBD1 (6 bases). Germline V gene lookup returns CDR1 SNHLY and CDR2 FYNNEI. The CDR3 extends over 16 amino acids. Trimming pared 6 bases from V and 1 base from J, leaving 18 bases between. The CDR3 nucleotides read TGTGCCAGCAGCCAAAGGTGGGGGCCTGGGAACACTGAAGCTTTCTTT. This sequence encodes CASSQRWGPGNTEAFF.

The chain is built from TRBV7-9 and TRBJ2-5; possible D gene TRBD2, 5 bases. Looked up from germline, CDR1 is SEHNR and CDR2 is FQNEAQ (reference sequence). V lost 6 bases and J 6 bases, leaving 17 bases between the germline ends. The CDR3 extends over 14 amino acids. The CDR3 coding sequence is TGTGCCAGCAGGGAGCAGGACTCCCGGAAGACCCAGTACTTC. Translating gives CASREQDSRKTQYF.

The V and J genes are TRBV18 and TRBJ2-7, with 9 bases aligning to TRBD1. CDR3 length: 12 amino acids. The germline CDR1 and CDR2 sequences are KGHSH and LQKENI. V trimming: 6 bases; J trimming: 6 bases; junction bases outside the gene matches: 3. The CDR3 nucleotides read TGTGCCAGCTCCGAGACAGGGGGCGAGCAGTACTTC. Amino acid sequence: CASSETGGEQYF.

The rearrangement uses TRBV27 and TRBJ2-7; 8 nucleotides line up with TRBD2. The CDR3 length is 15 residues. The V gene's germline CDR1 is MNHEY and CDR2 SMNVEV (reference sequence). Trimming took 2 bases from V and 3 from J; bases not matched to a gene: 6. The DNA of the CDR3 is TGTGCCAGCAGTTTAGGGAGCGGGAGCGGCTACGAGCAGTACTTC. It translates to CASSLGSGSGYEQYF.